The 21 T cell receptor beta chains reported below all come from one sample, sequenced in a study of T-cell reconstitution after alpha-beta-depleted transplantation in children. The TCRbeta library incorporated unique molecular identifiers. Each CDR3 protein gets one entry after TCRdb re-called the PCR reads with MiXCR. Among about 350,000 distinct CDR3 sequences listed, under 20% were seen once. The specimen comprised PBMCs, mostly from graft donor cells, sampled 360 days after TCRalphabeta/CD19-depleted stem cell transplant. The receptor source for this set is a male patient aged 2-15 years who had a stem cell transplant for acute lymphoblastic leukemia, so the T cells may come from the graft donor.

This clonotype has just a few counts. This chain links TRBV24-1 with TRBJ2-5, with TRBD2 identical over 9 bases. Per germline, CDR1 KGHDR and CDR2 SFDVKD. The CDR3 is made up of 19 amino acids. V was clipped by 1 base and J by 1 base; unmatched bases: 12. DNA of the CDR3: TGTGCCACCAGTGATTTCGATGGAATTAGCGGGAGATTCCAAGAGACCCAGTACTTC. Translation: CATSDFDGISGRFQETQYF.

This clonotype has a handful of counts. J is TRBJ2-3 and V is TRBV9; 8 bases map to TRBD2. From germline, CDR1 is SGDLS and CDR2 YYNGEE. This CDR3 has 16 residues. V shed 5 bases and J 8 bases; nucleotides not matched to a gene: 16. CDR3: CASSPGGPRGRVTQYF. DNA for the CDR3: TGTGCCAGCAGTCCGGGAGGGCCTCGGGGGCGTGTTACGCAGTATTTT.

In this sample, this clonotype turned up a few times. The chain carries TRBV27 and TRBJ1-2; D might be TRBD1 (5 bases). CDR3 length equals 15 residues. V was pared by 6 bases and J by 4 bases, with 18 bases between. The V gene's germline CDR1 is MNHEY and CDR2 SMNVEV (reference sequence). CDR3: CASRHSASGTYGYTF. The DNA of the CDR3 is TGTGCCAGCAGGCACAGCGCATCCGGGACCTATGGCTACACCTTC.

This clonotype was counted a few times. The chain is built from TRBV20-1 and TRBJ2-2; D is undetermined. CDR3 length equals 14 residues. V gave up 5 bases and J gave up 4 bases, with 14 bases separating them. Germline V gene lookup returns CDR1 DFQATT and CDR2 SNEGSKA (reference sequence). The CDR3 here is CSAAPTWSTGELFF. The DNA for the CDR3 is TGCAGTGCTGCCCCGACATGGTCCACCGGGGAGCTGTTTTTT.

The rearrangement uses TRBV4-2 and TRBJ2-7; 7 bases line up with TRBD1. The CDR3 has 16 amino acids. The germline CDR1 and CDR2 sequences are LGHNA and YNFKEQ. V shed 1 base, J shed 5 bases, and the junction held 11 bases outside the gene matches. The CDR3 DNA follows: TGTGCCAGCAGCCAAGCCCTGACAGGGTTAGGGCACGAGCAGTACTTC. Translation: CASSQALTGLGHEQYF.

The chain is built from TRBV19 and TRBJ2-1; no clear D. Germline CDR1 is LNHDA and CDR2 is SQIVND (reference sequence). The CDR3 length is 12 residues. With 3 bases removed from V and 7 bases from J, the gap between germline ends came to 7 bases. The CDR3 DNA sequence: TGTGCCAGTAGTATCGCAAGGAATGAGCAGTTCTTC. Translating it yields CASSIARNEQFF.

This chain uses TRBV20-1 with TRBJ2-7, with D unresolved. Germline assignment: CDR1 DFQATT and CDR2 SNEGSKA (reference sequence). The ends were cut back, 3 bases at V and 4 bases at J, with 10 bases in the middle. The CDR3 length is 12 residues. CDR3 nucleotide sequence: TGCAGTGCTAGGGGGTATCAATACGAGCAGTACTTC. Amino acid sequence: CSARGYQYEQYF.

This clonotype has a handful of counts. This rearrangement joins TRBV7-8 to TRBJ1-5; 8 positions match TRBD1. This CDR3 has 15 residues. Germline CDR1 reads SGHVS; CDR2 reads FQNEAQ. V was clipped by 5 bases and J by 3 bases; unmatched bases: 6. The CDR3, as DNA: TGTGCCAGCAGCCGGGACAGGATTTACAATCAGCCCCAGCATTTT. This encodes CASSRDRIYNQPQHF. The variable domain in full, completed from reference TRBV7-8 and TRBJ1-5, reads GAGVSQSPRYKVAKRGQDVALRCDPISGHVSLFWYQQALGQGPEFLTYFQNEAQLDKSGLPSDRFFAERPEGSVSTLKIQRTQQEDSAVYLCASSRDRIYNQPQHFGDGTRLSIL.

In its sample, this clonotype was seen many times. The V call is TRBV12-3 or TRBV12-4, the J call TRBJ2-5; 7 nucleotides match TRBD2. CDR3 length equals 16 residues. V trimming: 2 bases; J trimming: 5 bases; junction bases outside the gene matches: 11. As DNA, the CDR3 is TGTGCCAGCAGTTTATTTGGGCTAGCGGATCTGGAGACCCAGTACTTC. It specifies CASSLFGLADLETQYF.

The chain recombines TRBV5-1 with TRBJ2-4; 8 bases fit TRBD1. Germline loops: CDR1 SGHRS, CDR2 YFSETQ. The CDR3 length is 17 residues. J lost 1 base, V lost 4 bases, and 10 bases had no gene match. The CDR3 loop is CASSPGQGGGAKNIQYF. In DNA, the CDR3 is TGCGCCAGCAGCCCAGGACAGGGAGGAGGGGCCAAAAACATTCAGTACTTC.

The rearrangement links TRBV4-3 to TRBJ2-1; 7 bases line up with TRBD2. This CDR3 is 14 amino acids long. Germline CDR1 and CDR2: LGHNA and YSLEER. With 4 bases clipped from V and 7 bases from J, the junction kept 7 bases outside the gene matches. In nucleotides, the CDR3 is TGCGCCAGCAGCCCCGGGACTATGGTTAATGAGCAGTTCTTC. As protein: CASSPGTMVNEQFF.

CDR3 sequence reads: CASSVGTSTYTDTQYF. DNA for the CDR3: TGTGCCAGCAGCGTAGGGACTAGCACGTACACAGATACGCAGTATTTT. The chain employs TRBV9 and TRBJ2-3; 8 bases fit TRBD2. Per the germline V gene, CDR1 is SGDLS and CDR2 is YYNGEE. V shed 0 bases and J 2 bases; nucleotides not matched to a gene: 5. The CDR3 spans 16 residues.

There are many counts of this clonotype. The V and J genes are TRBV5-5 and TRBJ2-7; unclear D gene. V gave up 0 bases and J gave up 7 bases, with 8 bases separating them. This CDR3 region has 12 residues. From germline, CDR1 is SGHKS and CDR2 YYEKEE (reference sequence). This chain's CDR3 is CASSLDLTEQYF. In DNA form, the CDR3 reads TGTGCCAGCAGCTTGGACCTTACTGAGCAGTACTTC.

This clonotype was picked up a small number of times. V and J are TRBV20-1 and TRBJ2-5, with TRBD1 matching over 11 bases. The J segment lost 1 base and the V segment lost 0 bases, leaving 10 bases of the junction unmatched. This CDR3 comprises 18 residues. Germline V lookup: CDR1 DFQATT, CDR2 SNEGSKA (reference sequence). CDR3 amino acids: CSAREKGTGGEIQETQYF. CDR3 nucleotides: TGCAGTGCTAGAGAGAAGGGGACAGGGGGGGAGATCCAAGAGACCCAGTACTTC.

In the case of this clonotype: A read error may account for a junction end that differs from germline. This rearrangement joins TRBV7-7 to TRBJ2-1; TRBD1 might be the D (5 bases). The V gene's germline CDR1 is SSHAT and CDR2 FNYEAQ (reference sequence). CDR3 length: 17 residues. CDR3 amino acids: CASSLVTPKGVYNEQFF. The CDR3 bases are TGTGCTAGCAGCTTAGTTACTCCCAAAGGGGTTTACAATGAGCAGTTCTTC. Drawing the rest from reference TRBV7-7 and TRBJ2-1, the complete variable domain is GAGVSQSPRYKVTKRGQDVTLRCDPISSHATLYWYQQALGQGPEFLTYFNYEAQPDKSGLPSDRFSAERPEGSISTLTIQRTEQRDSAMYRCASSLVTPKGVYNEQFFGPGTRLTVL.

This clonotype showed up many times. The chain employs TRBV18 and TRBJ2-7; TRBD1 is a possible D gene (5 bases). The V and J ends lost 3 bases and 6 bases respectively, with 12 bases between them. CDR3 length equals 13 residues. From germline, CDR1 is KGHSH and CDR2 LQKENI. CDR3 bases: TGTGCCAGCTCACCGCCCAGGGTTGTCGAGCAGTACTTC. Translation gives CASSPPRVVEQYF.

This clonotype showed up many times. The chain uses TRBV28 and TRBJ2-1; D might be TRBD2 (5 bases). Germline V gene data show CDR1 as MDHEN and CDR2 as SYDVKM. The CDR3 is 15 amino acids. Trimming pared 3 bases from V and 1 base from J, leaving 10 bases between. CDR3 sequence reads: CASSLRAWSYNEQFF. DNA for the CDR3: TGTGCCAGCAGTTTGCGGGCGTGGTCCTACAATGAGCAGTTCTTC. Based on the CDR3 plus reference TRBV28 and TRBJ2-1, the full variable domain is DVKVTQSSRYLVKRTGEKVFLECVQDMDHENMFWYRQDPGLGLRLIYFSYDVKMKEKGDIPEGYSVSREKKERFSLILESASTNQTSMYLCASSLRAWSYNEQFFGPGTRLTVL.

The chain recombines TRBV2 with TRBJ1-4, with unresolved D. The ends were cut back, 4 bases at V and 3 bases at J, with 12 bases in the middle. Germline values: CDR1 SNHLY, CDR2 FYNNEI. The CDR3 covers 15 residues. This chain's CDR3 is CASSGGDASNEKLFF. The CDR3 coding sequence is TGTGCCAGCAGTGGAGGAGACGCCTCTAATGAAAAACTGTTTTTT.

This sequence joins TRBV18 and TRBJ2-7, with 9 bases identical to TRBD1. Per the germline V gene, CDR1 is KGHSH and CDR2 is LQKENI. The CDR3 sequence is 13 residues long. Trimming cost V 6 bases and J 7 bases; bases outside gene matches: 7. The CDR3 loop is CASSVGQGREQYF. CDR3 nucleotides: TGTGCCAGCTCGGTGGGACAGGGTAGAGAGCAGTACTTC.

This clonotype was found a few times. The chain couples TRBV4-3 to TRBJ1-1, with 9 bases lining up with TRBD1. V dropped 0 bases and J dropped 7; count of bases not matched to a gene: 6. Germline values: CDR1 LGHNA, CDR2 YSLEER. The CDR3 runs 15 residues. The CDR3 protein is CASSQDRDRVGEAFF. The CDR3 coding sequence is TGCGCCAGCAGCCAAGATCGGGACAGGGTAGGTGAAGCTTTCTTT.

This clonotype occurred a few times. The rearrangement uses TRBV4-2 and TRBJ2-4; 14 bases align to TRBD2. With V trimmed by 3 bases and J by 8 bases, 9 bases remained unmatched. The length of the CDR3 is 17 residues. Germline V gives CDR1 LGHNA, CDR2 YNFKEQ. The chain's CDR3 is CASSHAPGTSGRDIQYF. The CDR3 DNA reads as TGTGCCAGCAGCCACGCCCCCGGGACTAGCGGGAGAGACATTCAGTACTTC.